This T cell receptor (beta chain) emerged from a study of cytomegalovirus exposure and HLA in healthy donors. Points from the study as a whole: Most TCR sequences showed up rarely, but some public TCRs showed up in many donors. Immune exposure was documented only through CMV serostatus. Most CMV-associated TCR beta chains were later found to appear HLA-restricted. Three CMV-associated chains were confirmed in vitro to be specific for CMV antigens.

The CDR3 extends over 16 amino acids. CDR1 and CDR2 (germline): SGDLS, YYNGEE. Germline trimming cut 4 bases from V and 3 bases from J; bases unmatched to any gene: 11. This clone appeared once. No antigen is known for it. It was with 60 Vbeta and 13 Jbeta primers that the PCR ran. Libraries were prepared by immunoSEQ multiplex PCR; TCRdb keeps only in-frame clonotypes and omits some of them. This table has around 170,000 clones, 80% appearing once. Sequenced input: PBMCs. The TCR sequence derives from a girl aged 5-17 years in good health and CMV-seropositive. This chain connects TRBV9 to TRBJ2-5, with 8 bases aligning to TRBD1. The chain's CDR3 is CASSLRQGRGEETQYF. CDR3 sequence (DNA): TGTGCCAGCAGCCTACGACAGGGGAGAGGGGAAGAGACCCAGTACTTC.